This T cell receptor beta chain was profiled in a study of blood T cell repertoires in COVID-19. Profiled with immunoSEQ multiplex PCR; TCRdb holds only in-frame clones, not every one. The sample lists about 76,000 clones, roughly 88% seen once, with 1% in the top ten. The germline CDR1 and CDR2 sequences are SGHAT and FQNNGV. V was clipped by 1 base and J by 9 bases; unmatched bases: 6. The CDR3 totals 15 residues. The TCR comes from a woman between 45 and 65 years old in a cohort sampled during active COVID-19. The rearrangement links TRBV11-2 to TRBJ1-6, with 7 nucleotides matching TRBD1. Sequenced sample: peripheral blood. Written as DNA, the CDR3 is TGTGCCAGCAGCTTAGGGCAGGGGGTGCGTTCACCCCTCCACTTT. It specifies CASSLGQGVRSPLHF.